Listed below are T cell receptor beta chains from one sample, sequenced in a study of blood T cell repertoires in COVID-19. Some clones are missing from TCRdb's copy, which holds only in-frame ones; the method was immunoSEQ multiplex PCR. The data show 250,000 to 350,000 clones, approximately 86% seen once. Material: PBMCs or T cells enriched from blood (not recorded which). All receptors derive from a woman in her 30s who had recovered from COVID-19. Both conserved end residues are part of each CDR3. A D gene is named only where the DNA matches it firmly. Size is stated for part of the rows, as once, few or many counts, or as a class when the clone is expanded.

TRBV7-6,-,TRBJ2-3,-,TGTGCCAGCAGCTTAAATATTGGGGCTACAGATACGCAGTATTTT,CASSLNIGATDTQYF
TRBV6-1,-,TRBJ1-1,-,TGTGCCAGCAGTGAATCCCAGAACACTGAAGCTTTCTTT,CASSESQNTEAFF
TRBV6-5,-,TRBJ2-7,TRBD1,TGTGCCAGCAGTCGGGACAGGGTCTCCTACGAGCAGTACTTC,CASSRDRVSYEQYF
TRBV2,-,TRBJ2-5,TRBD1,TGTGCCGGAGACAGGGGGGGAAGGGAGACCCAGTACTTC,CAGDRGGRETQYF
TRBV5-4,once,TRBJ1-1,-,TGTGCCAGCAGCCCCAGGGGAGGGTTTGAAGCTTTCTTT,CASSPRGGFEAFF
TRBV7-3,-,TRBJ1-1,-,TGTGCCAGCAGCTCCCAACAGGGAAACACTGAAGCTTTCTTT,CASSSQQGNTEAFF
TRBV5-1,-,TRBJ1-1,-,TGCGCCAGCAGCTCCCAGGGGAACACTGAAGCTTTCTTT,CASSSQGNTEAFF
TRBV9,-,TRBJ2-7,-,TGTGCCAGCAGCGTAGGCCCCACAGGGCTGGTTGGGCAGTACTTC,CASSVGPTGLVGQYF
TRBV28,-,TRBJ2-7,-,TGTGCCAGCAGTTCACAGGAAACCTACGAGCAGTACTTC,CASSSQETYEQYF
TRBV5-8,-,TRBJ2-3,TRBD2,TGTGCCAGCAGCTTGGGACTAGCGAGCACAGATACGCAGTATTTT,CASSLGLASTDTQYF
TRBV6-5,-,TRBJ1-1,TRBD1,TGTGCCAGCAGCCTACTTCAGACAGGGATGCCTGAAGCTTTCTTT,CASSLLQTGMPEAFF
TRBV3-1/TRBV3-2,-,TRBJ2-1,TRBD2,TGTGCCAGCAGCCAAGGACTAGCCTATGAGCAGTTCTTC,CASSQGLAYEQFF
TRBV24-1,-,TRBJ2-7,-,TGTGCCACCAGTGATATCGACACAAACGAGCAGTACTTC,CATSDIDTNEQYF
TRBV18,-,TRBJ1-2,TRBD1,TGTGCCAGCTCTCGGACAGGGGCGGACTATGGCTACACCTTC,CASSRTGADYGYTF
TRBV6-5,-,TRBJ1-1,TRBD1,TGTGCCAGCAGTAGGGACAGGGTGGTTGTCACTGAAGCTTTCTTT,CASSRDRVVVTEAFF
TRBV6-6,-,TRBJ2-6,-,TGTGCCAGCAGTTTTAAGCAGGCCAACGTCCTGACTTTC,CASSFKQANVLTF
TRBV5-1,-,TRBJ2-3,-,TGCGCCAGCAGCCAAGAGGCAGATACGCAGTATTTT,CASSQEADTQYF
TRBV11-3,-,TRBJ1-6,-,TGTGCCAGCAGCTTACCGCAGGAATCACCCCTCCACTTT,CASSLPQESPLHF
TRBV7-9,-,TRBJ2-2,-,TGTGCCAGCAGCTTACAGGGGTCCACCGGGGAGCTGTTTTTT,CASSLQGSTGELFF
TRBV13,-,TRBJ1-5,-,TGTGCCAGCAGCTTAGCAGGCCATCAGCCCCAGCATTTT,CASSLAGHQPQHF
TRBV30,-,TRBJ2-5,-,TGTGCCTGGAGTGTACGGGGGTCATTTCAAGAGACCCAGTACTTC,CAWSVRGSFQETQYF
TRBV7-2,-,TRBJ2-1,-,TGTGCCAGCAGCGCCAACAGGGACAATGAGCAGTTCTTC,CASSANRDNEQFF
TRBV7-2,-,TRBJ2-7,-,TGTGCCAGCAGCTTTTCCCTAGCTGTCCGGGAGCAGTACTTC,CASSFSLAVREQYF
TRBV10-3,-,TRBJ2-7,TRBD2,TGTGCCATCAGTGAGCCTGCGACTAGCGGCCCCTACGAGCAGTACTTC,CAISEPATSGPYEQYF
TRBV6-1,-,TRBJ1-2,TRBD1,TGTGCCAGCAGTGAAGTTATTTGGGACAGGGGGATTGTAGCGGCAAACTATGGCTACACCTTC,CASSEVIWDRGIVAANYGYTF
TRBV18,-,TRBJ1-1,-,TGTGCCAGCTCCCCATCTCTCGACAGGAACACTGAAGCTTTCTTT,CASSPSLDRNTEAFF
TRBV7-3,-,TRBJ2-3,TRBD2,TGTGCCAGCAGCTTAGCGGGGGGGTCCACAGATACGCAGTATTTT,CASSLAGGSTDTQYF
TRBV5-5,-,TRBJ1-1,-,TGTGCCAGCAGCTTGGGGGGCCTGGACACTGAAGCTTTCTTT,CASSLGGLDTEAFF
TRBV10-3,once,TRBJ1-1,-,TGTGCCATCAGTGAGTCTAATGATTGGCAGGCCGAAGCTTTCTTT,CAISESNDWQAEAFF
TRBV19,-,TRBJ1-5,-,TGTGCCAGTAGCCCCCGTGGACAGATCAATCAGCCCCAGCATTTT,CASSPRGQINQPQHF
TRBV27,-,TRBJ1-2,-,TGTGCCAGCAGTCATGGGAGTAGGGCCTATGGCTACACCTTC,CASSHGSRAYGYTF
TRBV11-2,-,TRBJ2-1,-,TGTGCCAGCAGCTTAGATCCCTTACAGTTCTTC,CASSLDPLQFF
TRBV13,once,TRBJ1-3,TRBD1,TGTGCCAGCAGCGCAGGACAGGCAAGCTCTGGAAACACCATATATTTT,CASSAGQASSGNTIYF
TRBV6-5,-,TRBJ2-7,TRBD1,TGTGCCAGCGGCGACAGGGGAGGCTACGAGCAGTACTTC,CASGDRGGYEQYF
TRBV4-1,few,TRBJ2-7,-,TGCGCCAGCAGCCAAGACCCCTCCAGGGCCTACGAGCAGTACTTC,CASSQDPSRAYEQYF
TRBV7-9,-,TRBJ1-5,TRBD1,TGTGCCAGCAGCTTAGGACAGGGGACGAATCAGCCCCAGCATTTT,CASSLGQGTNQPQHF